The TCR beta chain described here comes from a study of persistence of HIV-infected CD4 T cells. Study at large: Suppressive ART had lasted a median of roughly eight years.

General study findings and limits: Degenerate expanded CDR3beta sequences were enriched among CMV- and Gag-responding cells.

A single count supports this clone. Its antigen is not identified. Trimming shortened V by 4 bases and J by 4 bases, and 13 bases separated the two germline ends. The length of the CDR3 is 14 residues. The V gene's germline CDR1 is SGHAT and CDR2 FQNNGV. This was the immunoSEQ version 4 assay in survey mode. Genomic DNA was diluted to around 10 ng/uL, up to 1 ug per sample. Profiled with immunoSEQ multiplex PCR; TCRdb holds only in-frame clones, not every one. Of about 64,000 clones listed, over 60% were seen once; the top ten hold more than 1.5%. Overlapping HIV-1 Gag 15-mer peptides at 0.95 to 1 ug per peptide per mL were used. Sorted nonresponding memory CD4+ T cells were CD40L-negative, CD69-negative, CD45RO-high.

The V and J genes are TRBV11-2 and TRBJ1-1; perhaps TRBD1 as D (5 bases). The sample here was CD4+ T cells sorted from PBMCs after approximately 19-hour stimulation, taken from a patient who received antiretroviral therapy. The sequence was collected from an adult man with HIV who was CMV-seropositive. CDR3 sequence: CASSSRGGSTEAFF. The CDR3, as DNA: TGTGCCAGCAGCTCGAGGGGAGGCTCCACTGAAGCTTTCTTT.